Following are 25 T cell receptor beta chains from one sample sequenced in a study of metastatic and nonmetastatic thyroid tumors. Until they underwent thyroid surgery, no patient had received any treatment. TCRdb reassembled clones from the PCR reads with MiXCR. The table includes roughly 81,000 clones, 8.6% detected once. Sample: blood. The receptors here all came from a female donor with papillary thyroid cancer or a benign thyroid nodule (not recorded which). Some clones in this sample may be carry-over from other donors' samples.

This clone was detected many times. The chain has TRBV4-1 and TRBJ1-6, with a tentative D call TRBD1 (5 bases). Germline assignment: CDR1 MGHRA and CDR2 YSYEKL. The CDR3 is made up of 17 amino acids. Trimming cost V 1 base and J 8 bases, with 18 bases left between them. This CDR3 reads CASSQAPLSGTDSPLHF. The CDR3 DNA follows: TGCGCCAGCAGCCAAGCCCCCCTTTCCGGGACCGATTCACCCCTCCACTTT.

The table lists this clone with many counts. J is TRBJ1-1 and V is TRBV3-1; 7 positions agree with TRBD1. V trimming: 8 bases; J trimming: 0 bases; junction bases outside the gene matches: 6. Per the germline V gene, CDR1 is LGHDT and CDR2 is YNNKEL (reference sequence). The CDR3 loop spans 14 amino acids. The CDR3 DNA follows: TGTGCCAGCCGCTTGGGACAGTTGAACACTGAAGCTTTCTTT. This gives the protein CASRLGQLNTEAFF.

This clone was counted at least ten times. The chain couples TRBV20-1 to TRBJ1-1, with D possibly TRBD1 on 5 matching bases. This CDR3 contains 12 residues. Deletions cut 5 bases from V and 1 base from J, with 8 bases between. Germline loops: CDR1 DFQATT, CDR2 SNEGSKA (reference sequence). The CDR3 protein is CSAQGGNTEAFF. The CDR3 coding sequence is TGCAGTGCTCAGGGTGGGAACACTGAAGCTTTCTTT.

This clone was picked up many times. The chain recombines TRBV28 with TRBJ1-2; no reliable D call. V lost 4 bases and J 1 base, leaving 10 bases between the germline ends. The CDR3 spans 14 residues. Germline lookup yields CDR1 MDHEN and CDR2 SYDVKM. The CDR3 sequence is CASSSTRINYGYTF. The CDR3 DNA sequence: TGTGCCAGCAGTTCAACCAGGATTAACTATGGCTACACCTTC.

This clone was found many times. V usage is TRBV10-3 and J usage is TRBJ1-5; no firm D call. The V and J ends lost 6 bases and 4 bases respectively, with 7 bases between them. Per the germline V gene, CDR1 is ENHRY and CDR2 is SYGVKD. CDR3 size: 12 residues. Here the CDR3 reads CAISDSNQPQHF. The CDR3 coding sequence is TGTGCCATCAGCGATTCAAATCAGCCCCAGCATTTT.

This clone was detected ten times or more. The V gene is TRBV20-1, the J gene TRBJ2-7; 8 nucleotides match TRBD2. Germline CDR1 and CDR2: DFQATT and SNEGSKA (reference sequence). The CDR3 has 14 amino acids. Trimming removed 6 bases from V and 5 bases from J; junction bases left unmatched: 12. The CDR3 sequence: CSALLVSGGHEQYF. CDR3 DNA: TGCAGTGCCCTGCTAGTCAGCGGGGGCCACGAGCAGTACTTC.

As to this clone: Being one base from a much bigger clone, this may be a read error. The gene calls are TRBV19 and TRBJ2-3, with D uncertain. The CDR3 is 13 amino acids. The ends were cut back, 5 bases at V and 6 bases at J, with 12 bases in the middle. The V gene's germline CDR1 is LNHDA and CDR2 SQIVND (reference sequence). CDR3 sequence: CASSFRVQDTQYF. The CDR3 coding sequence is TGTGCCAGTAGTTTCAGAGTGCAGGATACGCAGTATTTT. The whole variable domain, remainder taken from reference TRBV19 and TRBJ2-3, is DGGITQSPKYLFRKEGQNVTLSCEQNLNHDAMYWYRQDPGQGLRLIYYSQIVNDFQKGDIAEGYSVSREKKESFPLTVTSAQKNPTAFYLCASSFRVQDTQYFGPGTRLTVL.

This clone was counted at least ten times. V usage is TRBV6-1 and J usage is TRBJ1-1; possibly TRBD1 for D (5 bases). The germline V gene has CDR1 MNHNS and CDR2 SASEGT. The CDR3 extends over 14 amino acids. Trimming shortened V by 6 bases and J by 1 base, and 12 bases separated the two germline ends. CDR3 loop: CASRPLDRNTEAFF. The CDR3 bases are TGTGCCAGCAGGCCTCTAGACAGGAACACTGAAGCTTTCTTT.

This clone was observed at least ten times. This rearrangement joins TRBV5-6 to TRBJ2-7; no definite D call. The CDR3 runs to 15 residues. CDR1 is SGHDT and CDR2 is YYEEEE in the germline V gene. With 1 base removed from V and 0 bases from J, the gap between germline ends came to 11 bases. The CDR3 spells CASSLQDGPSYEQYF. The CDR3 DNA reads as TGTGCCAGCAGCTTGCAGGATGGCCCCTCCTACGAGCAGTACTTC.

This clone was counted at least ten times. V is TRBV19 and J is TRBJ2-3; 12 bases map to TRBD2. The germline V gene has CDR1 LNHDA and CDR2 SQIVND (reference sequence). V lost 5 bases, J lost 6 bases, and 12 bases stayed unmatched. This CDR3 has 17 residues. CDR3 loop: CASSANLLAGGPDTQYF. CDR3 coding DNA: TGTGCCAGTAGTGCGAACTTACTAGCGGGGGGCCCCGATACGCAGTATTTT.

This clone was observed many times. V gene TRBV15 combines with J gene TRBJ1-1; 9 nucleotides agree with TRBD1. In germline, CDR1 is LNHNV, CDR2 YYDKDF (reference sequence). The CDR3 has 17 amino acids. Losses at the gene ends were 0 bases for V and 1 base for J; bases not matched to a gene: 6. CDR3 coding DNA: TGTGCCACCAGCAGAGATACAGGGGGCTTCAGGAACACTGAAGCTTTCTTT. Its protein product is CATSRDTGGFRNTEAFF.

This clone has ten or more counts. V and J are TRBV9 and TRBJ2-3, with D perhaps matching TRBD1 (6 bases). The V end was cut by 2 bases, the J end by 0 bases, with 7 bases between. Germline-derived CDR1 and CDR2 are SGDLS and YYNGEE. The CDR3 length is 14 residues. The CDR3 loop reads CASSVGQSTDTQYF. The CDR3 coding sequence is TGTGCCAGCAGCGTCGGACAGAGCACAGATACGCAGTATTTT.

This clone was detected only a few times. The chain links TRBV12-3 or TRBV12-4 to TRBJ2-7; TRBD2 agrees at 8 bases. The J segment lost 6 bases and the V segment lost 8 bases, leaving 12 bases of the junction unmatched. This CDR3 spans 14 amino acids. The CDR3 loop is CASAYQRTSLEQYF. DNA for the CDR3: TGTGCCAGCGCCTACCAGAGGACTAGCCTCGAGCAGTACTTC.

This clone was counted at least ten times. The rearrangement joins TRBV14 to TRBJ2-7, with 10 positions matching TRBD2. J lost 4 bases, V lost 2 bases, and 8 bases had no gene match. The CDR3 contains 16 residues. Per the germline V gene, CDR1 is SGHDN and CDR2 is FVKESK. This CDR3 reads CASSQLSGGAGYEQYF. The CDR3 nucleotides are TGTGCCAGCAGCCAACTAAGCGGGGGGGCCGGGTACGAGCAGTACTTC.

This clone was found many times. The V call is TRBV6-1, the J call TRBJ1-2, with D maybe TRBD1 (6 bases). The CDR3 is 13 residues long. Germline CDR1 and CDR2: MNHNS and SASEGT. Trimming pared 6 bases from V and 11 bases from J, leaving 19 bases between. The DNA of the CDR3 is TGTGCCAGCAGGCGGACACCTAAGGGGGTTTACACCTTC. Encoded protein: CASRRTPKGVYTF.

In this sample, this clone turned up many times. This chain connects TRBV3-1 to TRBJ2-5, with D unclear. Germline V gene lookup returns CDR1 LGHDT and CDR2 YNNKEL (reference sequence). This CDR3 has 12 residues. V was clipped by 7 bases and J by 5 bases, with 11 bases between them. The CDR3 nucleotides read TGTGCCAGCATTCCCCAGGAGGAGACCCAGTACTTC. Translating gives CASIPQEETQYF.

In its sample, this clone was seen many times. The chain employs TRBV19 and TRBJ2-2; no clear D. Germline V gene sequence: CDR1 LNHDA, CDR2 SQIVND (reference sequence). Trimming stripped 6 bases from V and 7 bases from J, with 12 bases between. The CDR3 length is 13 residues. For the CDR3, the DNA is TGTGCCAGTAGCCAAACAGTAGGCGGGGAGCTGTTTTTT. It yields the protein CASSQTVGGELFF.

In this sample, this clone turned up many times. The same CDR3 also results from other DNA sequences found in this sample. The chain joins TRBV12-3 or TRBV12-4 to TRBJ1-1; a possible D gene is TRBD1 (6 bases). Between the trimmed V and J ends, which lost 6 bases and 5 bases, there was a span of 16 bases. This CDR3 is 14 amino acids long. The CDR3: CASRPRGRGTEAFF. CDR3 bases: TGTGCCAGCAGACCCCGGGGAAGGGGGACTGAAGCTTTCTTT.

This clone was recorded many times. The chain uses TRBV2 and TRBJ1-5, with a possible D match to TRBD1 (5 bases). Germline lookup yields CDR1 SNHLY and CDR2 FYNNEI. Trimming stripped 8 bases from V and 6 bases from J, with 17 bases between. The CDR3 runs 14 residues. CDR3 amino acids: CASRAGGDRQPQHF. Here the CDR3 DNA reads TGTGCCAGCCGAGCGGGGGGGGATCGTCAGCCCCAGCATTTT.

In its sample, this clone was seen many times. The chain employs TRBV5-6 and TRBJ1-5; no definite D call. This CDR3 is 12 amino acids long. V lost 0 bases and J lost 6, with 4 bases in between. Looked up from germline, CDR1 is SGHDT and CDR2 is YYEEEE. CDR3 loop: CASSLVGQPQHF. The CDR3 DNA reads as TGTGCCAGCAGCTTGGTGGGTCAGCCCCAGCATTTT.

The chain employs TRBV30 and TRBJ1-1, with a possible D match to TRBD1 (5 bases). Germline V gives CDR1 GTSNPN, CDR2 SVGIG (reference sequence). With 4 bases removed from V and 1 base from J, the gap between germline ends came to 22 bases. The CDR3 has 17 residues. CDR3 bases: TGTGCCTGGACTCCTCGGGGCAGGGTGGCTGGGAACACTGAAGCTTTCTTT. Translation: CAWTPRGRVAGNTEAFF.

This clone was counted ten times or more. In DNA form, the CDR3 reads TGTGCCAGCAGCGGAGCAACTAATGAAAAACTGTTTTTT. It codes for CASSGATNEKLFF. The V gene is TRBV25-1, the J gene TRBJ1-4; D is ambiguous. This CDR3 spans 13 amino acids. Trimming stripped 6 bases from V and 0 bases from J, with 5 bases between. Germline-derived CDR1 and CDR2 are MGHDK and SYGVNS.

This clone was counted at least ten times. The chain links TRBV27 to TRBJ2-1; 7 positions agree with TRBD2. The CDR3 sequence is 14 residues long. The V segment lost 5 bases and the J segment 8 bases; nucleotides outside the gene matches: 9. Germline CDR1 and CDR2: MNHEY and SMNVEV (reference sequence). In nucleotides, the CDR3 is TGTGCCAGCAGTCCCTATTGGGGGGGAGATGAGCAGTTCTTC. This translates into CASSPYWGGDEQFF.

This clone has a single count. The V and J genes are TRBV4-1 and TRBJ1-4; possibly TRBD1 for D (5 bases). Trimming cost V 0 bases and J 2 bases, with 10 bases left between them. Germline values: CDR1 MGHRA, CDR2 YSYEKL. The CDR3 has 16 amino acids. CDR3: CASSQDTGGTNEKLFF. The CDR3 DNA is TGCGCCAGCAGCCAAGATACCGGGGGGACTAATGAAAAACTGTTTTTT.

This clone was counted at least ten times. CDR3 sequence: CSARGWSHTEAFF. CDR3 DNA sequence: TGCAGTGCTAGGGGGTGGAGTCACACTGAAGCTTTCTTT. The chain carries TRBV20-1 and TRBJ1-1; D gene uncertain. This CDR3 has 13 residues. The V and J ends lost 3 bases and 3 bases respectively, with 11 bases between them. Germline CDR1 and CDR2: DFQATT and SNEGSKA (reference sequence).